One sample yielded the 21 T cell receptor beta chains listed below, sequenced in a study of blood T cell repertoires in COVID-19. Clones were read by immunoSEQ multiplex PCR, and TCRdb kept only the in-frame ones, dropping some. Of 62,000 or so clones in the sample, roughly nine tenths are singletons; the top ten hold roughly 8.2%. Sequenced material: peripheral blood. The origin of the receptors is a middle-aged man with active COVID-19.

The CDR3 DNA reads as TGTGCTAGTGGTTTGGCCCCACAGGGGATCAGCTATGGCTACACCTTC. Protein sequence: CASGLAPQGISYGYTF. The chain has TRBV12-5 and TRBJ1-2; TRBD1 aligns across 7 bases. The V segment lost 1 base and the J segment 4 bases; nucleotides outside the gene matches: 9. The CDR3 length is 16 residues. CDR1 and CDR2 from the germline V gene are LGHNT and FRNRAP. Together with reference TRBV12-5 and TRBJ1-2, the CDR3 gives the full variable domain: DARVTQTPRHKVTEMGQEVTMRCQPILGHNTVFWYRQTMMQGLELLAYFRNRAPLDDSGMPKDRFSAEMPDATLATLKIQPSEPRDSAVYFCASGLAPQGISYGYTFGSGTRLTVV.

The chain carries TRBV11-2 and TRBJ1-2; 9 bases line up with TRBD1. V was pared by 5 bases and J by 2 bases, with 6 bases of the junction left unmatched. Germline V gene sequence: CDR1 SGHAT, CDR2 FQNNGV. This CDR3 is 15 amino acids long. CDR3 sequence (DNA): TGTGCCAGCAGCCCCGCCGGGACAGGGAACTATGGCTACACCTTC. Residues: CASSPAGTGNYGYTF.

J is TRBJ2-1 and V is TRBV10-3; 12 bases are a match to TRBD1. CDR1 is ENHRY and CDR2 is SYGVKD in the germline V gene. CDR3 length equals 14 residues. After removal of 4 bases from V and 9 bases from J, the junction contained 4 bases not matched to a gene. CDR3 residues: CAISGGQGAGEQFF. The CDR3 nucleotides read TGTGCCATCAGTGGGGGACAGGGGGCGGGTGAGCAGTTCTTC.

V is TRBV5-1 and J is TRBJ2-7, with a weak D call TRBD1 (6 bases). The V gene's germline CDR1 is SGHRS and CDR2 YFSETQ. The CDR3 sequence is 15 residues long. V lost 0 bases and J lost 7, with 17 bases in between. The CDR3 nucleotides read TGCGCCAGCAGCTTGGTGATGGGGGCCGCTCAAGAGCAGTACTTC. Protein: CASSLVMGAAQEQYF.

This clone came up a few times. The rearrangement joins TRBV7-8 to TRBJ2-7; maybe TRBD1 (5 bases). V lost 5 bases to trimming and J lost 6 bases, with 17 bases between them. The CDR3 sequence is 14 residues long. Looked up from germline, CDR1 is SGHVS and CDR2 is FQNEAQ. The CDR3 nucleotides are TGTGCCAGCAGCCCTGGGGCACCTTCGGGCGAGCAGTACTTC. Translating it yields CASSPGAPSGEQYF.

A remark on this clone: Germline is not matched at one junction end, which may reflect a read error. This chain links TRBV9 with TRBJ1-6; 8 bases are a match to TRBD1. This CDR3 is 16 amino acids long. CDR1 is SGDLS and CDR2 is YYNGEE in the germline V gene. CDR3 protein: CASSVEDRVYTSPLHF. The CDR3, as DNA: TGTGCCAGCAGCGTAGAGGACAGGGTTTATACTTCACCCCTCCACTTT.

The chain couples TRBV27 to TRBJ2-7, with D possibly TRBD2 on 6 matching bases. This CDR3 spans 13 amino acids. Trimming cost V 11 bases and J 0 bases, with 14 bases left between them. Germline V gene data show CDR1 as MNHEY and CDR2 as SMNVEV (reference sequence). This CDR3 reads CAVSRGLSYEQYF. CDR3 sequence (DNA): TGTGCCGTCTCGCGGGGACTCTCCTACGAGCAGTACTTC.

This clone was counted once. V is TRBV6-2 or TRBV6-3 and J is TRBJ1-1, with TRBD1 matching over 8 bases. The junction had 2 bases not matched to a gene; V was cut back by 2 bases and J by 6 bases. The V gene's germline CDR1 is MNHEY and CDR2 SVGEGT. The CDR3 runs to 13 residues. The CDR3 protein is CASSYGTGPEAFF. In DNA, the CDR3 is TGTGCCAGCAGTTACGGGACAGGCCCTGAAGCTTTCTTT.

The V and J genes are TRBV10-3 and TRBJ2-1, with 12 bases matching TRBD2. Germline trimming cut 6 bases from V and 2 bases from J; bases unmatched to any gene: 2. The CDR3 covers 15 residues. The germline gives CDR1 ENHRY, CDR2 SYGVKD. DNA for the CDR3: TGTGCCATCAGCACTAGCGGGGGGACCTACAATGAGCAGTTCTTC. Residues: CAISTSGGTYNEQFF.

The gene calls are TRBV27 and TRBJ2-1; the D gene is possibly TRBD2 (7 bases). CDR3 length: 15 residues. V was clipped by 2 bases and J by 1 base, with 9 bases between them. Germline V lookup: CDR1 MNHEY, CDR2 SMNVEV (reference sequence). CDR3 sequence reads: CASSLGGASYNEQFF. DNA for the CDR3: TGTGCCAGCAGTTTAGGGGGGGCGTCCTACAATGAGCAGTTCTTC.

The chain uses TRBV4-3 and TRBJ2-7; 8 positions match TRBD1. The trim removed 2 bases at V and 5 bases at J, leaving 17 bases unmatched. Germline loops: CDR1 LGHNA, CDR2 YSLEER. CDR3 size: 18 residues. CDR3 sequence: CASSQPISATGENDEQYF. In DNA form, the CDR3 reads TGCGCCAGCAGCCAACCAATCTCGGCGACAGGGGAGAACGACGAGCAGTACTTC.

The chain carries TRBV19 and TRBJ2-5; 8 nucleotides match TRBD2. The V segment lost 5 bases and the J segment 4 bases; nucleotides outside the gene matches: 9. CDR1 and CDR2 from the germline V gene are LNHDA and SQIVND (reference sequence). The CDR3 has 15 amino acids. DNA for the CDR3: TGTGCCAGTAGTCCTAGCGGGCGGAACTCAGAGACCCAGTACTTC. Translating it yields CASSPSGRNSETQYF.

The chain recombines TRBV15 with TRBJ2-7, with 9 nucleotides matching TRBD1. This CDR3 comprises 15 residues. Germline assignment: CDR1 LNHNV and CDR2 YYDKDF (reference sequence). J gave up 3 bases and V 0 bases, and 3 bases lay outside the gene matches. The DNA for the CDR3 is TGTGCCACCAGCAGAGATGCGGGACAGGGCTACGAGCAGTACTTC. This sequence encodes CATSRDAGQGYEQYF.

The chain employs TRBV10-2 and TRBJ2-2; perhaps TRBD1 as D (6 bases). V lost 6 bases to trimming and J lost 1 base, with 12 bases between them. CDR3 size: 15 residues. The V gene's germline CDR1 is WSHSY and CDR2 SAAADI. The CDR3 DNA reads as TGCGCCAGCAGGGCAGGGGTTTGGAACACCGGGGAGCTGTTTTTT. As protein: CASRAGVWNTGELFF.

This clone was detected once. The rearrangement links TRBV2 to TRBJ1-6, with D possibly being TRBD1 (5 bases). The CDR3 covers 13 residues. V lost 7 bases and J 10 bases, leaving 14 bases between the germline ends. Germline CDR1 is SNHLY and CDR2 is FYNNEI. CDR3 DNA: TGTGCCAGCACCCCCCAAGGGGAATCACCCCTCCACTTT. It yields the protein CASTPQGESPLHF.

The chain is built from TRBV6-5 and TRBJ2-4; TRBD1 aligns across 7 bases. The germline V gene has CDR1 MNHEY and CDR2 SVGAGI. Losses at the gene ends were 8 bases for V and 9 bases for J; bases not matched to a gene: 16. The CDR3 is made up of 15 amino acids. CDR3 in amino acids: CASCLHDRDMSIQYF. CDR3 DNA: TGTGCCAGCTGCTTGCATGACAGGGATATGAGCATTCAGTACTTC.

V usage is TRBV15 and J usage is TRBJ1-1; 9 positions agree with TRBD1. This CDR3 has 17 amino acids. Germline V gene lookup returns CDR1 LNHNV and CDR2 YYDKDF (reference sequence). Losses at the gene ends were 5 bases for V and 0 bases for J; bases not matched to a gene: 10. The CDR3 DNA is TGTGCCACCAGCGCGGACAGGGGAGTCCGCATGAACACTGAAGCTTTCTTT. Translation: CATSADRGVRMNTEAFF.

By sample share, this clone is medium-sized. The chain links TRBV5-6 to TRBJ1-5, with D perhaps TRBD1 (5 bases). Germline CDR1 is SGHDT and CDR2 is YYEEEE. Trimming shortened V by 2 bases and J by 4 bases, and 10 bases separated the two germline ends. This CDR3 comprises 14 residues. The CDR3 sequence is CASSFWGRNQPQHF. CDR3 DNA: TGTGCCAGCAGCTTCTGGGGCCGTAATCAGCCCCAGCATTTT.

The V gene is TRBV10-2, the J gene TRBJ1-6; D is possibly TRBD1 (5 bases). Germline CDR1 WSHSY, CDR2 SAAADI. V was shortened by 3 bases and J by 0 bases, with 9 bases between the two germline ends. This CDR3 has 16 residues. CDR3 sequence: CASSDGGLSYNSPLHF. The CDR3, as DNA: TGCGCCAGCAGTGACGGGGGACTCTCCTATAATTCACCCCTCCACTTT.

The genes are TRBV10-1 and TRBJ1-2; tentatively, D is TRBD1 (6 bases). The CDR3 has 13 amino acids. V lost 6 bases to trimming and J lost 4 bases, with 12 bases between them. CDR1 is WNHNN, CDR2 SYGVQD, per germline (reference sequence). CDR3 in DNA: TGCGCCAGCAGCCCTGGACAGAGCTATGGCTACACCTTC. Its protein is CASSPGQSYGYTF.

The CDR3 spells CASSYGLPYGYTF. The CDR3 DNA is TGTGCCAGCAGTTATGGCCTGCCCTATGGCTACACCTTC. The chain combines TRBV12-3 or TRBV12-4 with TRBJ1-2, with no clear D. This CDR3 spans 13 amino acids. The V gene lost 4 bases and the J gene lost 4 bases, with 10 bases spanning the gap.